A selection of T cell receptor beta chains follows, all from one sample in a study of T cells in Graves' hyperthyroidism and ophthalmopathy. Using its own MiXCR run on the multiplex PCR reads, TCRdb lists one record per CDR3 protein. The sample has a few hundred thousand distinct CDR3 sequences, roughly 13% seen once. Material: blood. These receptors were taken from a woman aged 25-40 years with Graves' hyperthyroidism that later progressed to Graves' ophthalmopathy. Each CDR3 is given with its conserved first and last residue. The D gene is left open where the match is weak. The size entry is marked missing in some rows and otherwise reads once, few, many or a size class.

>TRBJ2-5|TRBV14|many|.
CASSQNTQETQYF
TGTGCCAGCAGCCAAAATACTCAAGAGACCCAGTACTTC
>TRBJ1-5|TRBV11-2|.|.
CASRRTESNQPRHF
TGTGCCAGCAGACGGACCGAGAGCAATCAGCCCCGGCATTTT
>TRBJ1-2|TRBV7-9|few|.
CASSDTGYDGYTF
TGTGCCAGCAGCGACACAGGTTATGATGGCTACACCTTC
>TRBJ1-1|TRBV7-9|.|TRBD1
CASSPETGRGTEAFF
TGTGCCAGCAGCCCTGAGACAGGGCGGGGCACTGAAGCTTTCTTT
>TRBJ2-2|TRBV7-3|once|.
CASQGAHTGELFF
TGTGCCAGCCAGGGCGCGCACACCGGGGAGCTGTTTTTT
>TRBJ1-1|TRBV18|.|TRBD1
CASSTQTGVDTEAFF
TGTGCCAGCTCAACCCAAACAGGGGTCGACACTGAAGCTTTCTTT
>TRBJ2-6|TRBV4-1|.|.
CASSYTDPGANVLTF
TGCGCCAGCAGCTACACAGACCCTGGGGCCAACGTCCTGACTTTC
>TRBJ2-1|TRBV24-1|few|.
CATSDSRSWDEQFF
TGTGCCACCAGTGATTCTCGGAGCTGGGATGAGCAGTTCTTC
>TRBJ2-7|TRBV12-3/TRBV12-4|many|TRBD2
CASRRSGLAGVTYEQYF
TGTGCCAGCAGAAGGTCGGGACTAGCGGGAGTAACGTACGAGCAGTACTTC
>TRBJ2-7|TRBV11-3|few|.
CASSLVGWGRRPSEQYF
TGTGCCAGCAGCTTAGTAGGTTGGGGACGTCGGCCGTCCGAGCAGTACTTC
>TRBJ2-1|TRBV30|few|TRBD2
CAWSQGLAGGNEQFF
TGTGCCTGGAGTCAAGGACTAGCGGGAGGGAATGAGCAGTTCTTC
>TRBJ1-2|TRBV5-8|many|.
CASSYGTPAVAYGYTF
TGTGCCAGCAGCTACGGGACTCCTGCGGTGGCCTATGGCTACACCTTC
>TRBJ2-7|TRBV19|.|.
CASSTGDDRKSYEQYF
TGTGCCAGTAGTACGGGAGATGACAGGAAGTCCTACGAGCAGTACTTC
>TRBJ2-5|TRBV27|.|.
CASSLHPPLGKTQYF
TGTGCCAGCAGTCTCCATCCCCCATTGGGGAAGACCCAGTACTTC
>TRBJ2-7|TRBV29-1|few|TRBD2
CSVGGTIHEQYF
TGCAGCGTGGGGGGGACGATTCACGAGCAGTACTTC
>TRBJ2-5|TRBV7-8|many|.
CASSLKRATQETQYF
TGTGCCAGCAGCTTAAAGAGGGCGACCCAAGAGACCCAGTACTTC
>TRBJ2-3|TRBV10-3|many|.
CAIREEDSAQYF
TGTGCCATCAGGGAGGAGGACTCGGCGCAGTATTTT
>TRBJ2-7|TRBV19|once|TRBD2
CASSGTSGSYNEQYF
TGTGCCAGTAGTGGGACTAGCGGTTCCTACAATGAGCAGTACTTC
>TRBJ2-3|TRBV3-1|few|TRBD2
CASSLYLGPSGSGTDTQYF
TGTGCCAGCAGCCTCTACCTAGGGCCTAGCGGGAGCGGCACAGATACGCAGTATTTT
>TRBJ2-1|TRBV24-1|many|TRBD2
CATSEALAGGWHEQFF
TGTGCCACCAGTGAAGCCCTAGCGGGAGGGTGGCATGAGCAGTTCTTC
>TRBJ1-1|TRBV19|.|.
CASSALTGLETEAFF
TGTGCCAGTAGTGCCTTAACAGGGTTGGAGACTGAAGCTTTCTTT
>TRBJ1-4|TRBV6-1|many|.
CASSEFHPWDEKLFF
TGTGCCAGCAGTGAGTTTCATCCCTGGGATGAAAAACTGTTTTTT
>TRBJ2-1|TRBV7-9|.|TRBD2
CASSLGSSGDNEQFF
TGTGCCAGCAGCTTAGGTTCAAGCGGGGACAATGAGCAGTTCTTC
>TRBJ1-1|TRBV30|many|.
CAWTGGNTEAFF
TGTGCCTGGACTGGGGGGAACACTGAAGCTTTCTTT
>TRBJ2-2|TRBV6-5|.|TRBD2
CASSYSMGLANAGELFF
TGTGCCAGCAGTTACTCGATGGGACTAGCAAACGCCGGGGAGCTGTTTTTT
>TRBJ2-1|TRBV20-1|.|.
CSAPSDGHNEQFF
TGCAGTGCCCCCTCGGACGGACACAATGAGCAGTTCTTC
>TRBJ2-1|TRBV27|few|TRBD2
CASSRLAGYDEQFF
TGTGCCAGCAGTAGGCTAGCGGGATACGATGAGCAGTTCTTC
>TRBJ2-3|TRBV6-1|few|TRBD2
CASSAGTSGTTDTQYF
TGTGCCAGCAGTGCGGGGACTAGCGGGACCACAGATACGCAGTATTTT